The source of this T cell receptor beta chain is a study of shared clonotypes between healthy human individuals. Assay: immunoSEQ multiplex PCR; the TCRdb copy retains only in-frame clones and omits some. This sample has 2.3 million or so clones, with more than 80% found just once. Germline CDR1 KGHSH, CDR2 LQKENI. This CDR3 has 16 residues. V was clipped by 2 bases and J by 5 bases, with 19 bases between them. The donor population consisted of healthy HIV-negative adults with no recent acute infections or vaccinations. The sequence was collected from a young man in good health. Some clones in this sample may be carry-over from other donors' samples. The specimen was naive CD4+ T cells from PBMCs. As for subset: CD45RA+ positively selected. The V and J genes are TRBV18 and TRBJ2-7; D perhaps matches TRBD2 (7 bases). CDR3 in DNA: TGTGCCAGCTCACCAACTGGAGGGGGGGCCTCGGACGAGCAGTACTTC. Its protein is CASSPTGGGASDEQYF.